The source of this T cell receptor (beta chain) is a study of identical twins (dated by TCRdb to the mid-2010s). In terms of the full investigation: TCR alpha and beta repertoires from monozygotic twins, unrelated adults of various ages and cord blood were deep-sequenced to test whether fetal clonotypes persist. To rule out contamination, replicate twin experiments were performed at different times with different library preparation protocols. The paper's findings and limits, for the study overall: A weaker excess of twin sharing was found in beta out-of-frame sequences because the signal-to-noise ratio was lowered by fewer shared sequences. Fewer insertions were carried by abundant cord blood beta clonotypes; a weaker similar trend was observed in young adult naive repertoires, while no such trend was observed in memory repertoires. Out-of-frame TCR alpha sharing in monozygotic twins was systematically underestimated by recombination models, whereas sharing between unrelated individuals was in agreement with the recombination models. Out-of-frame TCR alpha sequences shared between twins showed an excess of low generation-probability sequences compared with coincidental sharing between unrelated individuals. Invariant T cells such as MAIT and iNKT could partly confound zero-insertion analyses, although diverse VJ usage argued against such confounding for most clonotypes. Conclusions relied on cross-sectional statistical analysis, since the same donors could not be followed over many years.

Receptor libraries were prepared by 5' RACE. Reads for this sample came from an Illumina HiSeq 2000. Template switching introduced a universal primer binding site; the final cDNA contained a unique molecular identifier, enabling accurate counting of TCR cDNA molecules. Specific primers in the conserved constant-segment region were used to synthesize first-strand cDNA for TCR alpha and beta chains. To control for contamination, every cDNA library carried two barcodes: a SMART-Mk sample barcode plus Illumina barcodes. TruSeq adapter sequences along with Illumina sample barcodes were introduced in two successive PCR steps. TCR alpha and beta cDNA libraries were sequenced on the Illumina HiSeq platform with custom primers. The paper's processing steps were these. Unique molecular identifiers were extracted from raw reads with MiGEC, and CDR3 positions were determined with MiXCR. Recombination models were inferred per individual with the repgenHMM and IGoR tools using an EM algorithm. The analysis of shared clonotypes was done with the tcR package in R, with sharing normalized by the product of cloneset sizes. Out-of-frame nonproductive sequences were analyzed to study raw recombination free of thymic and clonal selection effects. TCRdb cleaned the public reads at Q25 with fastp, built clones with MiXCR and kept in-frame beta chains. Rows with a matching CDR3 protein are joined into one entry that keeps the most common DNA and genes. In this record, the V and J calls reflect TCRdb's handling and not the investigators' own analysis. The sample table contains 450,000 or so distinct CDR3 sequences; only one count was recorded for around 15% of them. Around 0.98% of the sample belongs to the ten largest clones.

Including cysteine and phenylalanine, the CDR3 has 15 amino acids. CDR3 DNA only is kept here, 45 bases in frame from base 1. V and J are trimmed by 1 base and 4 bases, and the gene matches miss 7 bases of the junction. CDR1 and CDR2 are read off the germline V gene as SGHDT and YYEEEE. About this clonotype: Its antigen specificity is not known. No much larger clonotype is one base removed from it; base qualities were not supplied.

All donors were healthy Caucasians. The twin cohort consisted of three pairs of female monozygotic twins, all aged roughly 18 to 30 years. CD4+ and CD8+ T cell populations were isolated with positive isolation kits from Invitrogen. This sample also appeared in a second study, on yellow fever vaccine responses in identical twins. As that second study puts it: According to the authors, the vaccine-induced T cell response in identical twins seemed to be partly convergent and partly specific to each individual. The study precisely tracked vaccine-responding T cell clones in identical twins.

This clonotype was sampled from a woman aged 18-29 years in good health. In this chain, TRBV5-6 is recombined with TRBJ1-1; TRBD1 lines up with 7 middle nucleotides. The sequenced sample consisted of CD4+ T cells sorted from blood. Here is the DNA: TGTGCCAGCAGCTTGTCCCCGACAGGGCGCACTGAAGCTTTCTTT. Its protein is CASSLSPTGRTEAFF. Reference TRBV5-6 and TRBJ1-1 proteins supply the regions before and after the CDR3; the full variable domain is: DAGVTQSPTHLIKTRGQQVTLRCSPKSGHDTVSWYQQALGQGPQFIFQYYEEEERQRGNFPDRFSGHQFPNYSSELNVNALLLGDSALYLCASSLSPTGRTEAFFGQGTRLTVV.